Ten or more counts support the clone carrying this TCR beta chain. No antigen is known for it. CDR1 and CDR2 (germline): SGHAT, FQNNGV. Trimming took 1 base from V and 3 from J; bases not matched to a gene: 5. The CDR3 runs to 16 residues. Scientists made TCR beta libraries using quantitative 5'-RACE with molecular barcodes. TCRdb processed the 5' RACE reads anew with MiXCR; each CDR3 protein has one entry. Among around 100,000 distinct CDR3 sequences listed, 24% were seen once. This sample was included in a study of CD8 T cells in ankylosing spondylitis. Study findings and constraints: Apparently characteristic of ankylosing spondylitis blood was a TCR beta motif (eight highly homologous variants).

This TCR derives from a male donor with ankylosing spondylitis. Sequencing was performed on synovial fluid, either unsorted or a sorted T cell fraction (not recorded which). The V call is TRBV11-2, the J call TRBJ1-2; TRBD1 matches at 10 bases. Here the CDR3 reads CASSLGGTGVYYGYTF. The CDR3 DNA follows: TGTGCCAGCAGCTTAGGAGGGACAGGGGTCTACTATGGCTACACCTTC.